The 2 T cell receptor beta chains listed next were all sequenced from one sample in a study of shared clonotypes between healthy human individuals. Some clones are missing from TCRdb's copy, which holds only in-frame ones; the method was immunoSEQ multiplex PCR. Among roughly 2.5 million clones listed, just over 90% were seen once. Sequenced sample: naive CD4+ T cells sorted from blood. Regarding subset: CD45RA+ positively selected. These receptors were taken from a young man in good health.

This sequence joins TRBV7-6 and TRBJ2-1; maybe TRBD2 (5 bases). The CDR3 extends over 14 amino acids. Trimming took off 0 bases at V and 7 bases at J, with 10 bases between the two ends. In germline, CDR1 is SGHVS, CDR2 FNYEAQ. The CDR3 coding sequence is TGTGCCAGCAGCTTAGCGGTGGAGGTAAATGAGCAGTTCTTC. Translating it yields CASSLAVEVNEQFF.

The chain joins TRBV28 to TRBJ2-7; D possibly corresponds to TRBD2 (6 bases). The V gene's germline CDR1 is MDHEN and CDR2 SYDVKM. The V end was cut by 4 bases, the J end by 0 bases, with 10 bases between. The CDR3 totals 14 residues. The CDR3, as DNA: TGTGCCAGCAGTTCGCCTAGCGTCTCCTACGAGCAGTACTTC. It translates to CASSSPSVSYEQYF. The variable domain in full, with the rest retrieved from reference TRBV28 and TRBJ2-7, is DVKVTQSSRYLVKRTGEKVFLECVQDMDHENMFWYRQDPGLGLRLIYFSYDVKMKEKGDIPEGYSVSREKKERFSLILESASTNQTSMYLCASSSPSVSYEQYFGPGTRLTVT.